The rows below give T cell receptor beta chains drawn from one sample of a study of blood T cell repertoires in COVID-19. The assay was immunoSEQ multiplex PCR, and TCRdb's table has in-frame clones only and misses some. The sample shows 200,000 to 250,000 clones, 65% to 90% of them seen only once. Material for sequencing was peripheral blood. These receptors all come from a man at least 80 years old with acute or convalescent COVID-19. The conserved cysteine and the conserved F or W are not part of the CDR3 here.

V gene	J gene	CDR3 protein
TRBV18	TRBJ1-5	ASSRTAYSNQPQH
TRBV4-2	TRBJ2-5	ASSRKQGYQETQY
TRBV27	TRBJ1-5	ASSLTGDLDQPQH
TRBV5-1	TRBJ2-1	ASSVTGVPYNEQF
TRBV18	TRBJ2-2	ASSGDRAPTGELF
TRBV18	TRBJ1-4	ASSSQGASTNEKLF
TRBV5-1	TRBJ2-3	ASSPGLVDTDTQY
TRBV5-1	TRBJ2-2	ASRPGGGVSTGELF
TRBV28	TRBJ1-3	ASSLLRGGNTIY
TRBV6-2/TRBV6-3	TRBJ1-1	ASSYLVTTGSTEAF
TRBV15	TRBJ2-7	ATSSLLAPSSYEQY
TRBV6-5	TRBJ2-7	ASAPPGLAGDKQY
TRBV7-6	TRBJ2-1	ASSLAYGINNEQF
TRBV6-5	TRBJ1-2	ASSYSASRGGYGYT
TRBV7-9	TRBJ2-3	ASSLARAGGRTDTQY
TRBV7-9	TRBJ2-1	ASSPRGSAEQF
TRBV6-6	TRBJ2-7	ASRQKAYEQY
TRBV5-6	TRBJ1-2	ASSLSQGAGYT
TRBV18	TRBJ1-4	ASSLQGNEKLF
TRBV19	TRBJ2-3	ASSKTGADTQY
TRBV24-1	TRBJ1-6	ATSSDRDNSPLH
TRBV16	TRBJ1-5	ASSAGPTRNQPQH
TRBV5-1	TRBJ2-2	ASSSGLAGLTGELF
TRBV4-3	TRBJ2-3	ASSQDGGSTDTQY
TRBV7-8	TRBJ1-2	ASSLRQGFGYT
TRBV30	TRBJ2-1	AWRGLAAYNEQF
TRBV6-5	TRBJ2-2	ASSFSGSFAGELF
TRBV7-2	TRBJ2-2	ASSFSGTNTGELF
TRBV3-1/TRBV3-2	TRBJ2-7	ASSQRRGRDLINEQY
TRBV3-1/TRBV3-2	TRBJ2-3	ASSPLGDTQY
TRBV5-1	TRBJ2-3	ASSLAPGTSTRADTQY
TRBV15	TRBJ2-7	ATSREGQGYEQY
TRBV21-1	TRBJ2-1	ASSKGIRGPPPYNEQF
TRBV5-1	TRBJ2-1	ASSLVAGPPYNEQF
TRBV14	TRBJ1-1	ASSQGHRNTEAF
TRBV27	TRBJ1-5	ASSLVRDRGEPQH
TRBV29-1	TRBJ1-2	SVEVRLYGYT
TRBV6-2/TRBV6-3	TRBJ2-7	ASSKPGDSSGSTSEQY
TRBV19	TRBJ2-2	ASSSGGNTGELF
TRBV18	TRBJ1-2	ASSHQGGGRAPYGYT
TRBV12-3/TRBV12-4	TRBJ2-4	ASRSAAKNIQY
TRBV2	TRBJ2-5	ASSEAPQETQY
TRBV11-2	TRBJ2-7	ASSLGAGGRYEQY
TRBV7-8	TRBJ1-4	ASSPQGQNEKLF
TRBV27	TRBJ2-7	ASSHRLAGGFYEQY
TRBV9	TRBJ2-1	ASSPTVGSAYNEQF
TRBV7-9	TRBJ1-2	ASSAQNGVNYGYT
TRBV19	TRBJ1-4	ASRPPGLHGEKLF
TRBV20-1	TRBJ2-2	SASPTSGMTGELF
TRBV28	TRBJ2-5	ASSLWQGAGQETQY
TRBV5-1	TRBJ2-5	ASSLTPSEPETQY